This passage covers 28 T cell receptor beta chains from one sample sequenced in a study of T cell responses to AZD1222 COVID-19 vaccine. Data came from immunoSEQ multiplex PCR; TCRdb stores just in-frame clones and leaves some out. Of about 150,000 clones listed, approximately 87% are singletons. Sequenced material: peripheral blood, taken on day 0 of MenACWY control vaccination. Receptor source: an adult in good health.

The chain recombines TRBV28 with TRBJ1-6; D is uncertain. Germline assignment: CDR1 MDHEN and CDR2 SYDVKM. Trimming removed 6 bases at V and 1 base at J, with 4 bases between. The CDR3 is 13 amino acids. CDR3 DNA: TGTGCCAGCAGCTCGTCCTATAATTCACCCCTCCACTTT. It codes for CASSSSYNSPLHF.

The DNA for the CDR3 is TGCAGCGCCTTCCCCCCGGGACAGGGGGTGGCTGAAGCTTTCTTT. Encoded protein: CSAFPPGQGVAEAFF. This chain joins TRBV29-1 and TRBJ1-1; TRBD1 matches at 11 bases. Germline assignment: CDR1 SQVTM and CDR2 ANQGSEA. The V and J ends lost 7 bases and 6 bases, in that order; junction bases with no gene match: 13. This CDR3 contains 15 residues.

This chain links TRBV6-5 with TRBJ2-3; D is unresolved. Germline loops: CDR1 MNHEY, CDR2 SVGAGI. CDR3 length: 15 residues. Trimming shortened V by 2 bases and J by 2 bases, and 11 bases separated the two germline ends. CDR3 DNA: TGTGCCAGCAGTTACGGGAAAAAGAACACAGATACGCAGTATTTT. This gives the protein CASSYGKKNTDTQYF.

The CDR3 is CASAGLAGVAYNEQFF. CDR3 coding DNA: TGTGCCAGCGCGGGACTAGCGGGAGTTGCCTACAATGAGCAGTTCTTC. The rearrangement joins TRBV27 to TRBJ2-1; 14 positions agree with TRBD2. The CDR3 length is 16 residues. V shed 8 bases and J 2 bases; nucleotides not matched to a gene: 5. CDR1 is MNHEY, CDR2 SMNVEV, per germline (reference sequence).

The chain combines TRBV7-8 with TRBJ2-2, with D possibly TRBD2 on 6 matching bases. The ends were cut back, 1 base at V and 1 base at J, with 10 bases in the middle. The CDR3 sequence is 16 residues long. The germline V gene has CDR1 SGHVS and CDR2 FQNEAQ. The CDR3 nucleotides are TGTGCCAGCAGCTTAGTTGAGGGAGGGAACACCGGGGAGCTGTTTTTT. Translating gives CASSLVEGGNTGELFF.

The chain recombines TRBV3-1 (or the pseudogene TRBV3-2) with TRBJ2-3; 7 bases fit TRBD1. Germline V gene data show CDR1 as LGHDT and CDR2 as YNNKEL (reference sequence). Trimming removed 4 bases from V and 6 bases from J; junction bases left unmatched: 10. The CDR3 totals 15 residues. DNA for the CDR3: TGTGCCAGCAGCCGCTCAGGGGGATGGGGGGATACGCAGTATTTT. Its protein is CASSRSGGWGDTQYF.

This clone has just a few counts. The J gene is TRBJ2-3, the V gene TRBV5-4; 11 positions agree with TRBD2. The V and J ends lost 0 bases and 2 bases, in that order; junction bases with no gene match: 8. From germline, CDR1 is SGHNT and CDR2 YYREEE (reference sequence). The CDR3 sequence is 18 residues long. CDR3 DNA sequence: TGTGCCAGCAGCTTGGAAGAAACTAGCGGGGGATACACAGATACGCAGTATTTT. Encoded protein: CASSLEETSGGYTDTQYF.

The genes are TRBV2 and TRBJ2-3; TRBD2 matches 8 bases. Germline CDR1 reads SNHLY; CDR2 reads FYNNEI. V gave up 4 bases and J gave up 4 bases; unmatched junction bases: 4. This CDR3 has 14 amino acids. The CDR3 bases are TGTGCCAGCAGTGTAGCGGGAAGAGCAGATACGCAGTATTTT. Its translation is CASSVAGRADTQYF.

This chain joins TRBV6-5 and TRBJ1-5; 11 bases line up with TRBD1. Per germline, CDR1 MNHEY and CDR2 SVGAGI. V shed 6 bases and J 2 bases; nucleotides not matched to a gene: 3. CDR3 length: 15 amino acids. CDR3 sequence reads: CASRRTGGGNQPQHF. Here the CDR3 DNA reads TGTGCCAGCAGACGGACAGGGGGCGGCAATCAGCCCCAGCATTTT.

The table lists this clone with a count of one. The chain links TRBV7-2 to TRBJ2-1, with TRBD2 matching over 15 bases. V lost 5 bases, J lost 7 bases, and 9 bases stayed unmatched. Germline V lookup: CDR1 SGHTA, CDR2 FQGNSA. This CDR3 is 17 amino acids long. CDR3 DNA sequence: TGTGCCAGCAGCCCCTCCACCGGGACTAGCGGGAGGAATGAGCAGTTCTTC. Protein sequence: CASSPSTGTSGRNEQFF.

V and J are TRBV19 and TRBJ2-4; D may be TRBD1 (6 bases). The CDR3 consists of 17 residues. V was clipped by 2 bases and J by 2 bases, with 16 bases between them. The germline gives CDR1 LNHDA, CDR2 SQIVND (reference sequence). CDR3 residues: CASSINPPTGSKNIQYF. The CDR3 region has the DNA TGTGCCAGTAGTATAAATCCCCCGACAGGCTCCAAAAACATTCAGTACTTC.

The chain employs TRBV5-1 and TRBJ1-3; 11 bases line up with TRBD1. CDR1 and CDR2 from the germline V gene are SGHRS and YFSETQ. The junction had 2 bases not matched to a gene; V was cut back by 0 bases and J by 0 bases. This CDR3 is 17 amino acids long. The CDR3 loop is CASSLGTGGPSGNTIYF. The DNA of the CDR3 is TGCGCCAGCAGCTTGGGGACAGGGGGCCCCTCTGGAAACACCATATATTTT.

The CDR3 region is CASSPRGEQYF. The CDR3 DNA reads TGTGCCAGCAGCCCGCGGGGCGAGCAGTACTTC. The V gene is TRBV6-2 or TRBV6-3, the J gene TRBJ2-7; TRBD2 might be the D (6 bases). This CDR3 contains 11 residues. Trimming shortened V by 6 bases and J by 6 bases, and 9 bases separated the two germline ends. Germline values: CDR1 MNHEY, CDR2 SVGEGT.

The CDR3 region is CASSPQTGSGYTF. The CDR3 bases are TGTGCCAGCAGTCCACAGACAGGTTCTGGCTACACCTTC. The chain employs TRBV28 and TRBJ1-2; maybe TRBD1 (6 bases). Trimming removed 5 bases at V and 7 bases at J, with 14 bases between. CDR1 and CDR2 (germline): MDHEN, SYDVKM. The CDR3 consists of 13 residues.

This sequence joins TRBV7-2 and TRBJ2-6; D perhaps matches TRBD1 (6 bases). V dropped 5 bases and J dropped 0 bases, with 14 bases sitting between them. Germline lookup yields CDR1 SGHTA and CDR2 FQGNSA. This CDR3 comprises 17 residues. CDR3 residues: CASSIGQPLSGANVLTF. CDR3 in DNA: TGTGCCAGCAGCATCGGACAGCCACTCTCTGGGGCCAACGTCCTGACTTTC.

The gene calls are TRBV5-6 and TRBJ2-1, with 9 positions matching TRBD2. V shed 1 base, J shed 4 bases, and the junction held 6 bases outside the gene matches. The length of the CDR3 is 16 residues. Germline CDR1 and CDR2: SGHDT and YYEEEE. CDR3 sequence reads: CASSLIASGKYNEQFF. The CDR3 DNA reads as TGTGCCAGCAGCTTGATCGCTAGCGGGAAATACAATGAGCAGTTCTTC.

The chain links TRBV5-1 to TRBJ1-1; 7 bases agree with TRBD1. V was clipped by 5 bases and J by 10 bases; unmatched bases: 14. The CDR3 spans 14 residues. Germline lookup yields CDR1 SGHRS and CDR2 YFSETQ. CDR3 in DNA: TGCGCCAGCAGATCAGGACAGGAGGCCTTGAGAGCTTTCTTT. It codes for CASRSGQEALRAFF. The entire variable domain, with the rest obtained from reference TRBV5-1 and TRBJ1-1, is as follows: KAGVTQTPRYLIKTRGQQVTLSCSPISGHRSVSWYQQTPGQGLQFLFEYFSETQRNKGNFPGRFSGRQFSNSRSEMNVSTLELGDSALYLCASRSGQEALRAFFGQGTRLTVV.

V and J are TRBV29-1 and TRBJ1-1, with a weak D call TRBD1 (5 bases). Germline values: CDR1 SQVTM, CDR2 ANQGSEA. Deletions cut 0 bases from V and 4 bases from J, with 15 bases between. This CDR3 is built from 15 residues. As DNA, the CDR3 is TGCAGCGTTGAAGATCGTAGGGGTGACGCCACTGAAGCTTTCTTT. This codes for CSVEDRRGDATEAFF.

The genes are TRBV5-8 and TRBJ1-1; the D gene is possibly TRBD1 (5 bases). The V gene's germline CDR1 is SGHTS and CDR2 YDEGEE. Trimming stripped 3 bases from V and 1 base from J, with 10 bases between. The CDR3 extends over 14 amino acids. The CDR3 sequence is CASSYSGGNTEAFF. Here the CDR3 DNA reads TGTGCCAGCAGCTACTCGGGGGGGAACACTGAAGCTTTCTTT.

This CDR3 is CASSRPGPQAGEQYF. CDR3 DNA sequence: TGTGCCAGCAGTCGTCCGGGACCCCAGGCCGGCGAGCAGTACTTC. The chain employs TRBV28 and TRBJ2-7, with D possibly being TRBD1 or TRBD2 (5 bases each). Per the germline V gene, CDR1 is MDHEN and CDR2 is SYDVKM. The CDR3 is made up of 15 amino acids. Trimming shortened V by 5 bases and J by 6 bases, and 20 bases separated the two germline ends.

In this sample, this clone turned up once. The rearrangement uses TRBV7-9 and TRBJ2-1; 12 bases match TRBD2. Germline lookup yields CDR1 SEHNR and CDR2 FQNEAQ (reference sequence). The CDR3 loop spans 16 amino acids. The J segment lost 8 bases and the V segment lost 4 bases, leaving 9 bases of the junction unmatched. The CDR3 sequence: CASSSILAGGLDEQFF. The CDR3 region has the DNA TGTGCCAGCAGCTCCATACTAGCGGGGGGATTGGATGAGCAGTTCTTC.

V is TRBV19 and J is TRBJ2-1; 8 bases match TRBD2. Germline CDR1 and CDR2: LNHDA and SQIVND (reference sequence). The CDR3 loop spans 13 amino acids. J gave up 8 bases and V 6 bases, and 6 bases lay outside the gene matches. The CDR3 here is CASSGRARDEQFF. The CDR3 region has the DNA TGTGCCAGTAGCGGGAGGGCCAGGGATGAGCAGTTCTTC.

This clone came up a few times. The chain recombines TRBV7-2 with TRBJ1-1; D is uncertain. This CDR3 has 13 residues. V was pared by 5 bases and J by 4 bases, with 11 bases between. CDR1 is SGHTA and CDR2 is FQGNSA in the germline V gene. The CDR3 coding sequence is TGTGCCAGCAGCCAAGGACGCCTCACTGAAGCTTTCTTT. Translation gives CASSQGRLTEAFF.

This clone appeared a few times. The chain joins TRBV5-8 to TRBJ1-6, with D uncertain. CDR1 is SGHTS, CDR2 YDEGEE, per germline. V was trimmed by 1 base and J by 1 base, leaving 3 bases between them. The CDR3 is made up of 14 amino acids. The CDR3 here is CASSLRSYNSPLHF. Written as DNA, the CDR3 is TGTGCCAGCAGCTTGAGGTCCTATAATTCACCCCTCCACTTT.

The CDR3 spells CASSLSPLTDTQYF. Written as DNA, the CDR3 is TGTGCCAGCAGCCTGTCCCCCCTTACAGATACGCAGTATTTT. This chain joins TRBV6-2 or TRBV6-3 and TRBJ2-3; the D is unclear. This CDR3 is 14 amino acids long. The germline CDR1 and CDR2 sequences are MNHEY and SVGEGT. V was trimmed by 6 bases and J by 3 bases, leaving 13 bases between them.

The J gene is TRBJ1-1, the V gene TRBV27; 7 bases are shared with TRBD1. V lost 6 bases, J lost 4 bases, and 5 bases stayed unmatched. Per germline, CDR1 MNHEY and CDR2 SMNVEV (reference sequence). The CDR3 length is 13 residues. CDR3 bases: TGTGCCAGCAGATTCAGGGGGGGCACTGAAGCTTTCTTT. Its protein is CASRFRGGTEAFF.

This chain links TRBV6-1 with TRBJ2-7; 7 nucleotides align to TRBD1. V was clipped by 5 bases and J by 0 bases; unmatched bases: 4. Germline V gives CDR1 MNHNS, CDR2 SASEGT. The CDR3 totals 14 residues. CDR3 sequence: CASSLQGSSYEQYF. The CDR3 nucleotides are TGTGCCAGCAGTCTACAGGGGTCCTCCTACGAGCAGTACTTC.

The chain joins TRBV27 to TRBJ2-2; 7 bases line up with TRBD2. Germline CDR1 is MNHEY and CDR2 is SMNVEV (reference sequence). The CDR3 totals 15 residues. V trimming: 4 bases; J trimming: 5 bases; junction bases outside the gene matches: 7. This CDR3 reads CASSYIGRGTGELFF. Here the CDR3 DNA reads TGTGCCAGCAGTTATATCGGGCGGGGGACCGGGGAGCTGTTTTTT.